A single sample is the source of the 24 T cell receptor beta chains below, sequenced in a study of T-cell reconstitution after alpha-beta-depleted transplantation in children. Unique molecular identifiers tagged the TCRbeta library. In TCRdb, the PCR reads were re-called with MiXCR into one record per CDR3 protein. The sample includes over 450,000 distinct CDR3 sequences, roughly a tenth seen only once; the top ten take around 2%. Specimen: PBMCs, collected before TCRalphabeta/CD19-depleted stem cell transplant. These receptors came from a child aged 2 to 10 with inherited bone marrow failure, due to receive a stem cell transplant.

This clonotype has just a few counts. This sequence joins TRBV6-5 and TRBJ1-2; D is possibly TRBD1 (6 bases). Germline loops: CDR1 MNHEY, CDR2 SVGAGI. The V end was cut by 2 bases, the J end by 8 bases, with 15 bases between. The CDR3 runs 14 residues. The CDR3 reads CASSYGGISGGYTF. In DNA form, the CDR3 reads TGTGCCAGCAGTTACGGGGGCATCTCGGGCGGCTACACCTTC.

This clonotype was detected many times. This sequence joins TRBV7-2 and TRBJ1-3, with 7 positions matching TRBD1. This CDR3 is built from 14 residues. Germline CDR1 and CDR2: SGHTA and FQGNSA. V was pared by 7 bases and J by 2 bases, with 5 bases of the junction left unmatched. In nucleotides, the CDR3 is TGTGCCAGCACCCGGACAGGAACTGGAAACACCATATATTTT. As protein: CASTRTGTGNTIYF.

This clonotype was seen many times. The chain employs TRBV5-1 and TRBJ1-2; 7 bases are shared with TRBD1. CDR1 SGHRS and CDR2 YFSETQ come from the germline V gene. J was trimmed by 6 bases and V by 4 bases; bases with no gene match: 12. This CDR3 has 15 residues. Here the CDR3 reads CASSLNKQGTDGYTF. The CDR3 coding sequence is TGCGCCAGCAGCCTTAACAAACAGGGGACGGATGGCTACACCTTC.

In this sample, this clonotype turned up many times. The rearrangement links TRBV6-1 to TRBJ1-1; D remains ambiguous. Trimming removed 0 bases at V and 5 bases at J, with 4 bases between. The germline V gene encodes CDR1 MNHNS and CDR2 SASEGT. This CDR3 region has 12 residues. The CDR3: CASSEARTEAFF. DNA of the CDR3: TGTGCCAGCAGTGAAGCGAGGACTGAAGCTTTCTTT.

This CDR3 reads CASTASVGGYNEQFF. The CDR3, as DNA: TGTGCCAGCACCGCATCTGTTGGCGGTTACAATGAGCAGTTCTTC. The J gene is TRBJ2-1, the V gene TRBV27, with unresolved D. This CDR3 is 15 amino acids long. The germline V and J ends were trimmed by 7 bases and 4 bases, with 17 bases remaining between them. The germline V gene has CDR1 MNHEY and CDR2 SMNVEV (reference sequence).

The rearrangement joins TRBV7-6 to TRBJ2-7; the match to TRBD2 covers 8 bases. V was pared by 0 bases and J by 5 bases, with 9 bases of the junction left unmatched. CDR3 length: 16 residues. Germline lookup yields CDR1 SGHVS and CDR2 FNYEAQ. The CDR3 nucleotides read TGTGCCAGCAGCTTAGCTCTAGCGGGTGGTGAGAACGAGCAGTACTTC. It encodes CASSLALAGGENEQYF.

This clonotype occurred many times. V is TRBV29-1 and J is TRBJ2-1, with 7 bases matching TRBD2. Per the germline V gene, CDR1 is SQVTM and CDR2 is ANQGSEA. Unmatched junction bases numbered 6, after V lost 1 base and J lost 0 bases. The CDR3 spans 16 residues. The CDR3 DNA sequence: TGCAGCGTTGAAGGAAGAGCGGGGAGCTCCTACAATGAGCAGTTCTTC. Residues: CSVEGRAGSSYNEQFF.

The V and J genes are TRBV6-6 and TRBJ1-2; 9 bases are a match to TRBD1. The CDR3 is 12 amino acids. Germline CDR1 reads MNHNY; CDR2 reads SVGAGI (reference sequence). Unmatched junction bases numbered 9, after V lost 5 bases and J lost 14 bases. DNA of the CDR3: TGTGCCAGCAGTCTTCCGCGACAGGGGGGGACCTTC. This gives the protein CASSLPRQGGTF.

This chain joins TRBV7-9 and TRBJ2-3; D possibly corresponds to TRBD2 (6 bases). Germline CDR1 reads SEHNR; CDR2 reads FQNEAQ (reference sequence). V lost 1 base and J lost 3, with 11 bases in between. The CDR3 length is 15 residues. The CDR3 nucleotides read TGTGCCAGCAGCTTAGGAGTCCGGGGGACAGATACGCAGTATTTT. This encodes CASSLGVRGTDTQYF.

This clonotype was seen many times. The CDR3 is CSAGRISNEQFF. CDR3 DNA sequence: TGCAGTGCGGGAAGGATTTCCAATGAGCAGTTCTTC. The genes are TRBV20-1 and TRBJ2-1; D gene uncertain. The length of the CDR3 is 12 residues. Trimming pared 6 bases from V and 6 bases from J, leaving 12 bases between. Germline V gene data show CDR1 as DFQATT and CDR2 as SNEGSKA (reference sequence).

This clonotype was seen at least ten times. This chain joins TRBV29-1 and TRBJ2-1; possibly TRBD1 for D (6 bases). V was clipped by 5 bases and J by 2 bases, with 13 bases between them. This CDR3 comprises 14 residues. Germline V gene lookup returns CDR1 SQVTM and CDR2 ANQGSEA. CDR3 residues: CSVNPNRAYNEQFF. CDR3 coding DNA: TGCAGCGTTAATCCTAACAGGGCCTACAATGAGCAGTTCTTC.

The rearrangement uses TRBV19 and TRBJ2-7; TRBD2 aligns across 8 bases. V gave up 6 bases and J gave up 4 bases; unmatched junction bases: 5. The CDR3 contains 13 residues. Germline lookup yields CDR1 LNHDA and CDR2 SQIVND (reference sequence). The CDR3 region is CASRSGSGYEQYF. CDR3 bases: TGTGCCAGTAGAAGCGGGAGTGGGTACGAGCAGTACTTC.

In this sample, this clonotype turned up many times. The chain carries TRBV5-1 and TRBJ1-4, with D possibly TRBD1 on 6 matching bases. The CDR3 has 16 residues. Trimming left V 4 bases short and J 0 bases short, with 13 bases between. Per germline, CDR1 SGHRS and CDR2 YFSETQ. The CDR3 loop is CASSGQQGATNEKLFF. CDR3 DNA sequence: TGCGCCAGCAGCGGCCAACAGGGTGCAACTAATGAAAAACTGTTTTTT.

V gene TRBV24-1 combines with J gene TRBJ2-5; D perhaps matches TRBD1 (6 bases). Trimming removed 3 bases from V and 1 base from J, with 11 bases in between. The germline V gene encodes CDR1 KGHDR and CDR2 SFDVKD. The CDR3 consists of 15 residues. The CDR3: CATSDTGQFQETQYF. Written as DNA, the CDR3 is TGTGCCACCAGTGATACCGGACAGTTCCAAGAGACCCAGTACTTC.

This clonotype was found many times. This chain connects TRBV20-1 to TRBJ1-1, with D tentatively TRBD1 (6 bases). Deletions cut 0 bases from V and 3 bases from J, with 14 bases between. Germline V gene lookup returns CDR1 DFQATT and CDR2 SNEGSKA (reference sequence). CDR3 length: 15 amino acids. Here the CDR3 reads CSARDPGVRHTEAFF. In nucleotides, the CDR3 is TGCAGTGCTAGAGATCCAGGGGTTCGGCACACTGAAGCTTTCTTT.

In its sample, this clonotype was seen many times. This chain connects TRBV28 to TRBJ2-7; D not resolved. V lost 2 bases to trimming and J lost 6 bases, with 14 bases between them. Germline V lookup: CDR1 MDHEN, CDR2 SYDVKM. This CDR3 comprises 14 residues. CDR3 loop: CASSLDGGRVEQYF. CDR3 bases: TGTGCCAGCAGTTTAGATGGCGGAAGGGTCGAGCAGTACTTC.

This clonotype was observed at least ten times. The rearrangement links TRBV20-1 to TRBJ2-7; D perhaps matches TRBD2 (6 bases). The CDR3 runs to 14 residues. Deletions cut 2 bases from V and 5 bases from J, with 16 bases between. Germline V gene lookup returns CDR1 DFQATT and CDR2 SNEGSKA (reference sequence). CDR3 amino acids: CSARPGLFTHEQYF. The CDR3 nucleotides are TGCAGTGCTAGACCGGGACTGTTTACCCACGAGCAGTACTTC.

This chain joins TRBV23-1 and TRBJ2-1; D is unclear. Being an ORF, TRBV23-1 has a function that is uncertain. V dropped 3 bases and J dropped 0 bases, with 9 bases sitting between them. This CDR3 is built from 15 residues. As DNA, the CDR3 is TGCGCCAGCAGTCACCGATGGAGCTCCTACAATGAGCAGTTCTTC. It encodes CASSHRWSSYNEQFF.

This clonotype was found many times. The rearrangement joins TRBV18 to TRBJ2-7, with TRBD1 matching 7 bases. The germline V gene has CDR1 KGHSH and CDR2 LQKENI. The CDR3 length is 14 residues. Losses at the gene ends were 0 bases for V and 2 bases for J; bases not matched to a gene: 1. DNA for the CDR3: TGTGCCAGCTCACCACCTGGGACAGCCTACGAGCAGTACTTC. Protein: CASSPPGTAYEQYF.

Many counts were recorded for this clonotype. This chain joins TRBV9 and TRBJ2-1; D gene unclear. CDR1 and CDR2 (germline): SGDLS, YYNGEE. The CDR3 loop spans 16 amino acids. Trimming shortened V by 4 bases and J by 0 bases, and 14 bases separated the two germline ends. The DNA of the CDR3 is TGTGCCAGCAGCCCTCGCCGCCGCGGCTCCTACAATGAGCAGTTCTTC. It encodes CASSPRRRGSYNEQFF.

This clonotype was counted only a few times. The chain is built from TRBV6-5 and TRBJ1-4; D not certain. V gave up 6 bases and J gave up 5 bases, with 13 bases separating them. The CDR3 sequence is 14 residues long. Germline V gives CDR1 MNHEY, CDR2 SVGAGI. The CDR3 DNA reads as TGTGCCAGCAGGGGTCGGTGGAGCAATGAAAAACTGTTTTTT. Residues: CASRGRWSNEKLFF.

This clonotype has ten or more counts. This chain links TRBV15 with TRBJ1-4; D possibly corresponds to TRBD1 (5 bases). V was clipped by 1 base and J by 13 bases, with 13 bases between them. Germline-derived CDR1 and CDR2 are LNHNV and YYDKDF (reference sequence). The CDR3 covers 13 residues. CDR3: CATSRGGEDILFF. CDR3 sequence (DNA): TGTGCCACCAGCAGAGGGGGGGAAGACATACTGTTTTTT. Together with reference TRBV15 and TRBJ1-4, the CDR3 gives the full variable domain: DAMVIQNPRYQVTQFGKPVTLSCSQTLNHNVMYWYQQKSSQAPKLLFHYYDKDFNNEADTPDNFQSRRPNTSFCFLDIRSPGLGDTAMYLCATSRGGEDILFFGSGTQLSVL.

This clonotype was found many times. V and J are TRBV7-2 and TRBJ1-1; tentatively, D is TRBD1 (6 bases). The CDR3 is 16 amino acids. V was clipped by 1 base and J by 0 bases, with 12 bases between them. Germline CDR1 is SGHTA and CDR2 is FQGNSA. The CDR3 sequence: CASSLVAGEMNTEAFF. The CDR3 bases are TGTGCCAGCAGCTTAGTGGCAGGGGAGATGAACACTGAAGCTTTCTTT.

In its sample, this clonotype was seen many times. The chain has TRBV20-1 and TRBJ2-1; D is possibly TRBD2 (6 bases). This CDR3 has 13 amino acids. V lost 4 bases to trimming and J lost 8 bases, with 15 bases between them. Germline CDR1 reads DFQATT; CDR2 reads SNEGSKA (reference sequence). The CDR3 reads CSAIIGSRDEQFF. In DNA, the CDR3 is TGCAGTGCTATCATCGGGAGTAGGGATGAGCAGTTCTTC.